Here is one T cell receptor beta chain with its context. Its antigen is as yet unknown. V lost 3 bases, J lost 0 bases, and 16 bases lay in between. The CDR3 extends over 16 amino acids. The germline V gene has CDR1 SGHRS and CDR2 YFSETQ. These data come from a study of CD8+CD57+ T cells in acquired aplastic anemia. The study, taken as a whole, reports: Common to patients and controls were 25 to 30 CD8+ CDR3 sequences.

Profiling that covered TCR beta VDJ and CDR3 relied on genomic DNA as its template. TCRdb reprocessed the reads with MiXCR, giving one entry per CDR3 protein. The sample lists about 220,000 distinct CDR3 sequences, roughly 33% seen once, with about 1.1% in the top ten. This receptor was obtained from a human donor in good health, serving as a control. The sequenced sample consisted of sorted CD4+, CD8+, or CD8+CD57+ T cells (not recorded which) from PBMCs. The V gene is TRBV5-1, the J gene TRBJ2-7, with a weak D call TRBD2 (6 bases). CDR3 nucleotide sequence: TGCGCCAGCAGCTCGTCCCCGGGGGATTCCTCCTACGAGCAGTACTTC. Translated: CASSSSPGDSSYEQYF.